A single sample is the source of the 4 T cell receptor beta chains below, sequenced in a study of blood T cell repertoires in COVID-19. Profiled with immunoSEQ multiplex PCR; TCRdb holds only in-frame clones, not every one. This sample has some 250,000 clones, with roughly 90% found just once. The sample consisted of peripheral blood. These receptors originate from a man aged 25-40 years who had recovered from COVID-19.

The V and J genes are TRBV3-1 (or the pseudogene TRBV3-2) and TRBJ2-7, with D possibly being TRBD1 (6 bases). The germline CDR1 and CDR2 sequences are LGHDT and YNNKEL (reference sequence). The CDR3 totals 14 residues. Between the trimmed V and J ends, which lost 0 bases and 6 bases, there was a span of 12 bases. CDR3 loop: CASSQDGRGLEQYF. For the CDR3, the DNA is TGTGCCAGCAGCCAAGATGGCAGGGGCCTCGAGCAGTACTTC.

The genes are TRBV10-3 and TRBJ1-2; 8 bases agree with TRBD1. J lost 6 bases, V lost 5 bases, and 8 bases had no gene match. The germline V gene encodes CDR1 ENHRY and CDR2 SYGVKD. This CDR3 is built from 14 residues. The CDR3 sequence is CAISFHRGEDGYTF. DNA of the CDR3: TGTGCCATCAGTTTCCACAGGGGGGAGGATGGCTACACCTTC.

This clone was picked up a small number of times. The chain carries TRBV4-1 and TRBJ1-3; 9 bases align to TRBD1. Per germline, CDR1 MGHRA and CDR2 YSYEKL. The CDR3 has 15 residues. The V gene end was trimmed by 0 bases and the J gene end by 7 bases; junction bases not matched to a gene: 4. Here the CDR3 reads CASSQEGQGRNTIYF. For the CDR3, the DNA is TGCGCCAGCAGCCAAGAGGGACAGGGTAGGAACACCATATATTTT.

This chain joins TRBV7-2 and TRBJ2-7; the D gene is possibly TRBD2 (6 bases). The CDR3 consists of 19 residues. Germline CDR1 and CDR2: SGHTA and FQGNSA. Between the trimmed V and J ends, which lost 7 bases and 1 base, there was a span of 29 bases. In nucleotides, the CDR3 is TGTGCCAGCACGCGAATGGCGGGAACAACCGATTTCCTATCCTACGAGCAGTACTTC. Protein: CASTRMAGTTDFLSYEQYF.